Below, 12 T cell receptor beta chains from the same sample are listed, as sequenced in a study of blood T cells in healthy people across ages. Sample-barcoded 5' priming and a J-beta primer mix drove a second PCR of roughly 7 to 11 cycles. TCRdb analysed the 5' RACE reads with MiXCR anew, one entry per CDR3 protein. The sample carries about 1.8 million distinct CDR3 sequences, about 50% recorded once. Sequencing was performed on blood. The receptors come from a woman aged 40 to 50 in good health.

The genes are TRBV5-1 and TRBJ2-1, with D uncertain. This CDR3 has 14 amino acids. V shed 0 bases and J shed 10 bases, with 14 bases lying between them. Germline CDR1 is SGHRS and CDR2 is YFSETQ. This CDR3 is CASSLGLPLYEQFF. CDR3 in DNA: TGCGCCAGCAGCTTGGGGCTACCATTATACGAGCAGTTCTTC.

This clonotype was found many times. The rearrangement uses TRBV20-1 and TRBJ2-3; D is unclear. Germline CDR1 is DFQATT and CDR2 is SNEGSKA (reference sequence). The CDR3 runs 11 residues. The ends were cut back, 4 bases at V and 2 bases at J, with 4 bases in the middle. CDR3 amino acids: CSATYTDTQYF. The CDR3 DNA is TGCAGTGCTACGTACACAGATACGCAGTATTTT.

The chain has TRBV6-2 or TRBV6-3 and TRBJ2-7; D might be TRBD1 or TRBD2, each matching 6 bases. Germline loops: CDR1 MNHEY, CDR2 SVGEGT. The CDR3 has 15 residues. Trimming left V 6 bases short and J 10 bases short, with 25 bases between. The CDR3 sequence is CASRLRGAGQESQYF. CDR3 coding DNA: TGTGCCAGCAGGTTGAGGGGGGCGGGACAAGAGAGCCAGTACTTC.

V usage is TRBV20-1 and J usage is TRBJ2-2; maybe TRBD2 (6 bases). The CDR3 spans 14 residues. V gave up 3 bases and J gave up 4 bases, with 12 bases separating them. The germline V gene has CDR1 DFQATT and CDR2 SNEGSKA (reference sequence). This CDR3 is CSASLNGGTGELFF. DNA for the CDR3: TGCAGTGCTAGCCTTAACGGGGGCACCGGGGAGCTGTTTTTT.

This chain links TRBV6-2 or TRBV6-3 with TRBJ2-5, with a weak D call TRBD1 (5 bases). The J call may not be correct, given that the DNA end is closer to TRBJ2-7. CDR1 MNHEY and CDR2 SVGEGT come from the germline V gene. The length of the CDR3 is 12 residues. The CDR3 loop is CASSMTASEQYF. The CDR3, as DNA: TGTGCCAGCAGTATGACAGCCTCCGAGCAGTACTTC.

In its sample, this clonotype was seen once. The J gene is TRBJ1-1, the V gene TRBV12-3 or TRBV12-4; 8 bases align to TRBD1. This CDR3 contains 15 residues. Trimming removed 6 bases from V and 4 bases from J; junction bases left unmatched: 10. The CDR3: CASSPGQGWGTEAFF. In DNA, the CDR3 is TGTGCCAGCAGCCCCGGACAGGGATGGGGCACTGAAGCTTTCTTT.

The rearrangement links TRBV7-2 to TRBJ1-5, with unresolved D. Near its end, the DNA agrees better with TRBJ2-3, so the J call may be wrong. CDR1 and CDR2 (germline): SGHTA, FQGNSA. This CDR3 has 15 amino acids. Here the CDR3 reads CASSPIFGPNQPQYF. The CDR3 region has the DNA TGTGCCAGCAGTCCCATTTTTGGGCCGAATCAGCCCCAGTATTTT.

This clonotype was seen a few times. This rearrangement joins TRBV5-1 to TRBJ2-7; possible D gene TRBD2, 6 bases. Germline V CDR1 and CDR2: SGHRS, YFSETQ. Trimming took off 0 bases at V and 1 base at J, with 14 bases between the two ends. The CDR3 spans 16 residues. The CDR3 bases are TGCGCCAGCAGCTTGGCCAACCCGGGGGAGTCCTACGAGCAGTACTTC. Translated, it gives CASSLANPGESYEQYF.

The chain's CDR3 is CASRASAGVSYNEQFF. Here the CDR3 DNA reads TGTGCCAGCAGGGCTTCTGCGGGGGTATCCTACAATGAGCAGTTCTTC. This rearrangement joins TRBV3-1 to TRBJ2-1; 7 bases are shared with TRBD2. Germline CDR1 and CDR2: LGHDT and YNNKEL (reference sequence). With 6 bases clipped from V and 1 base from J, the junction kept 9 bases outside the gene matches. The CDR3 runs 16 residues.

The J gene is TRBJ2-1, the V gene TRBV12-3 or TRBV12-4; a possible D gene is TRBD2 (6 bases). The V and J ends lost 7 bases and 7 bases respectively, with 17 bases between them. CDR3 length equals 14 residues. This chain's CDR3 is CASTGDSSVNEQFF. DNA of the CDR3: TGTGCCAGCACCGGGGACTCTTCGGTGAATGAGCAGTTCTTC.

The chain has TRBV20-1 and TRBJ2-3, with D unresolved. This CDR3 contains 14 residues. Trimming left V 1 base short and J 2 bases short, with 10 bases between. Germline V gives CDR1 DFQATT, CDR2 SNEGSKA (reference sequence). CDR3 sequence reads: CSARGSSFTDTQYF. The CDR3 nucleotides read TGCAGTGCTAGAGGCTCGTCATTCACAGATACGCAGTATTTT.

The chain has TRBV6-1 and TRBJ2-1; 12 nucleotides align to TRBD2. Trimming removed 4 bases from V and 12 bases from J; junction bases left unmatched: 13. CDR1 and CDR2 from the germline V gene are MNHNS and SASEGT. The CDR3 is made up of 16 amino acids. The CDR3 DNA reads TGTGCCAGCAGTGCCACCGCTAGCGGGGGGGCACTAAGGCAGTTCTTC. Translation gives CASSATASGGALRQFF.